This T cell receptor beta chain was recorded in a study of cytomegalovirus exposure and HLA in healthy donors. Study at large: Early released data comprised around 79 million unique TCRs from HLA-typed donors.

Germline CDR1 is MNHEY and CDR2 is SMNVEV (reference sequence). This CDR3 has 13 amino acids. J lost 5 bases, V lost 6 bases, and 5 bases had no gene match. PCR amplification relied on 60 Vbeta primers (plus 13 Jbeta primers). Clones were sequenced by immunoSEQ multiplex PCR, and TCRdb holds only the in-frame ones, with some missing. Counted here are some 200,000 clones, over 70% occurring once; the ten biggest clones make up 3.5% to 4%. Sequencing was performed on PBMCs. The TCR comes from a man in his fifties in good health and CMV-seronegative. The chain joins TRBV27 to TRBJ1-2, with TRBD1 identical over 8 bases. The CDR3 loop is CASSPDRVYGYTF. In nucleotides, the CDR3 is TGTGCCAGCAGCCCGGACAGGGTTTATGGCTACACCTTC.